This passage covers 13 T cell receptor beta chains from one sample sequenced in a study of T-cell reconstitution after alpha-beta-depleted transplantation in children. A library of TCRbeta sequences, prepared with unique molecular identifiers, was generated. In TCRdb, the PCR reads were re-called with MiXCR into one record per CDR3 protein. The sample holds hundreds of thousands of distinct CDR3 sequences, around 17% seen once. Sequenced here: PBMCs, mostly from graft donor cells, sampled 360 days after TCRalphabeta/CD19-depleted stem cell transplant. The receptors were sampled from a male patient younger than 18 who had a stem cell transplant for acute lymphoblastic leukemia, so the T cells may come from the graft donor.

The CDR3 nucleotides are TGCGCCAGCAGCCTCACGGGAGCCACATATAGCAATCAGCCCCAGCATTTT. Its translation is CASSLTGATYSNQPQHF. The chain joins TRBV4-1 to TRBJ1-5; no firm D call. The CDR3 runs 17 residues. The germline CDR1 and CDR2 sequences are MGHRA and YSYEKL. Trimming took off 4 bases at V and 0 bases at J, with 16 bases between the two ends.

This sequence joins TRBV2 and TRBJ1-4, with a weak D call TRBD1 (5 bases). The V and J ends lost 3 bases and 5 bases respectively, with 7 bases between them. This CDR3 spans 13 amino acids. Germline CDR1 reads SNHLY; CDR2 reads FYNNEI. The CDR3 DNA is TGTGCCAGCAGTGACAGGGACAATGAAAAACTGTTTTTT. Translation: CASSDRDNEKLFF. The entire variable domain, with the rest obtained from reference TRBV2 and TRBJ1-4, is as follows: EPEVTQTPSHQVTQMGQEVILRCVPISNHLYFYWYRQILGQKVEFLVSFYNNEISEKSEIFDDQFSVERPDGSNFTLKIRSTKLEDSAMYFCASSDRDNEKLFFGSGTQLSVL.

CDR3 amino acids: CASSGPRVGETQYF. CDR3 coding DNA: TGCGCCAGCAGCGGACCCAGGGTTGGGGAGACCCAGTACTTC. The V and J genes are TRBV5-1 and TRBJ2-5; tentative D call: TRBD1 (5 bases). The CDR3 length is 14 residues. Trimming shortened V by 4 bases and J by 5 bases, and 15 bases separated the two germline ends. Germline lookup yields CDR1 SGHRS and CDR2 YFSETQ. Full variable domain (remainder filled in from reference TRBV5-1 and TRBJ2-5): KAGVTQTPRYLIKTRGQQVTLSCSPISGHRSVSWYQQTPGQGLQFLFEYFSETQRNKGNFPGRFSGRQFSNSRSEMNVSTLELGDSALYLCASSGPRVGETQYFGPGTRLLVL.

This sequence joins TRBV6-1 and TRBJ2-1; possibly TRBD2 for D (6 bases). The CDR3 spans 15 residues. Germline loops: CDR1 MNHNS, CDR2 SASEGT. V lost 2 bases and J 0 bases, leaving 8 bases between the germline ends. CDR3 sequence: CASSEYGSSYNEQFF. The CDR3 DNA follows: TGTGCCAGCAGTGAATACGGGAGCTCCTACAATGAGCAGTTCTTC.

This clonotype appeared a few times. This chain joins TRBV5-1 and TRBJ2-1; possible D gene TRBD2, 5 bases. Looked up from germline, CDR1 is SGHRS and CDR2 is YFSETQ. Trimming pared 3 bases from V and 13 bases from J, leaving 11 bases between. The CDR3 extends over 11 amino acids. This chain's CDR3 is CASSSREAQFF. The CDR3 DNA reads TGCGCCAGCAGCTCCCGGGAAGCCCAGTTCTTC.

This clonotype was seen ten or more times. The chain combines TRBV5-4 with TRBJ2-3; possibly TRBD1 for D (6 bases). V dropped 4 bases and J dropped 3 bases, with 18 bases sitting between them. CDR1 is SGHNT and CDR2 is YYREEE in the germline V gene (reference sequence). The CDR3 runs to 16 residues. The DNA of the CDR3 is TGTGCCAGCAGCGCTACAGGGAAATGGCTTACAGATACGCAGTATTTT. It yields the protein CASSATGKWLTDTQYF.

The chain couples TRBV5-4 to TRBJ1-1; D remains ambiguous. V dropped 6 bases and J dropped 7 bases, with 16 bases sitting between them. CDR1 is SGHNT and CDR2 is YYREEE in the germline V gene (reference sequence). The CDR3 totals 13 residues. In nucleotides, the CDR3 is TGTGCCAGCACCCACCAACGAGGAAATGAAGCTTTCTTT. Encoded protein: CASTHQRGNEAFF.

The chain is built from TRBV6-1 and TRBJ2-7; possibly TRBD2 for D (5 bases). Trimming took off 6 bases at V and 6 bases at J, with 12 bases between the two ends. Germline CDR1 MNHNS, CDR2 SASEGT. This CDR3 comprises 12 residues. CDR3 DNA: TGTGCCAGCAGAAGGACTCTAAGCGAGCAGTACTTC. Encoded protein: CASRRTLSEQYF.

This rearrangement joins TRBV28 to TRBJ2-5, with D possibly matching TRBD2 (5 bases). V was pared by 8 bases and J by 2 bases, with 21 bases between. Germline V lookup: CDR1 MDHEN, CDR2 SYDVKM. The CDR3 runs to 16 residues. In DNA, the CDR3 is TGTGCCAGCTGGGGTCGGAACAGACTAAAACAAGAGACCCAGTACTTC. As protein: CASWGRNRLKQETQYF.

This clonotype was seen only a few times. The chain employs TRBV10-3 and TRBJ1-5; D unresolved. CDR3 length: 13 amino acids. Trimming took 2 bases from V and 3 from J, leaving 5 bases between them. Germline V lookup: CDR1 ENHRY, CDR2 SYGVKD. In DNA form, the CDR3 reads TGTGCCATCAGTGAGGTCCTCAATCAGCCCCAGCATTTT. It encodes CAISEVLNQPQHF.

This clonotype was observed a few times. In DNA form, the CDR3 reads TGTGCCAGCAGCCGGGGAAGGCTTAGCTCCTACAATGAGCAGTTCTTC. This encodes CASSRGRLSSYNEQFF. The V gene is TRBV7-3, the J gene TRBJ2-1, with D maybe TRBD2 (5 bases). This CDR3 comprises 16 residues. The germline CDR1 and CDR2 sequences are SGHTA and FQGTGA. Trimming removed 5 bases at V and 0 bases at J, with 14 bases between. The full variable domain, rest sourced from reference TRBV7-3 and TRBJ2-1, is GAGVSQTPSNKVTEKGKYVELRCDPISGHTALYWYRQSLGQGPEFLIYFQGTGAADDSGLPNDRFFAVRPEGSVSTLKIQRTERGDSAVYLCASSRGRLSSYNEQFFGPGTRLTVL.

This clonotype was detected only a few times. The rearrangement joins TRBV4-2 to TRBJ2-3; weak D call: TRBD2 (6 bases). Between the trimmed V and J ends, which lost 0 bases and 1 base, there was a span of 20 bases. This CDR3 contains 19 residues. Per the germline V gene, CDR1 is LGHNA and CDR2 is YNFKEQ. For the CDR3, the DNA is TGTGCCAGCAGCCAAGAAGGAGATACGGGAGAAGTCGGCACAGATACGCAGTATTTT. Its protein product is CASSQEGDTGEVGTDTQYF.

CDR3 sequence reads: CASSFPSIGGRYEQYF. The CDR3 nucleotides are TGTGCCAGCAGCTTCCCAAGTATAGGAGGTCGGTACGAGCAGTACTTC. The rearrangement joins TRBV7-9 to TRBJ2-7; a possible D gene is TRBD2 (5 bases). V was trimmed by 3 bases and J by 4 bases, leaving 19 bases between them. CDR3 size: 16 residues. The germline gives CDR1 SEHNR, CDR2 FQNEAQ (reference sequence). The entire variable domain, with the rest obtained from reference TRBV7-9 and TRBJ2-7, is as follows: DTGVSQNPRHKITKRGQNVTFRCDPISEHNRLYWYRQTLGQGPEFLTYFQNEAQLEKSRLLSDRFSAERPKGSFSTLEIQRTEQGDSAMYLCASSFPSIGGRYEQYFGPGTRLTVT.